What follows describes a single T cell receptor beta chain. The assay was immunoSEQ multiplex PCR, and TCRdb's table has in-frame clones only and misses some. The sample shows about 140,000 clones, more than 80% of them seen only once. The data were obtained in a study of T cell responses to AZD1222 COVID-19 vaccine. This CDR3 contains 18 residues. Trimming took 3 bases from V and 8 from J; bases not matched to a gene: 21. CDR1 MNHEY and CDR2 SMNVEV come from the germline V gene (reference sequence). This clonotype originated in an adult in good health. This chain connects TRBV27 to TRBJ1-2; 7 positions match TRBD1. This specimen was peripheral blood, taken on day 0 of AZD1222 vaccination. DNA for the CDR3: TGTGCCAGCAGTTTTCTCTGGACAGGAATCACCCCGTCTGGGGGCTACACCTTC. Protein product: CASSFLWTGITPSGGYTF.